A selection of T cell receptor beta chains follows, all from one sample in a study of cytomegalovirus exposure and HLA in healthy donors. This table comes from immunoSEQ multiplex PCR, and its TCRdb copy is limited to in-frame clones, with some not included. The table records 100,000 to 150,000 clones, over 70% of them present only once. What was sequenced was PBMCs. These receptors were obtained from a young woman in good health and CMV-seronegative. Each CDR3 is given with its conserved first and last residue. The D gene is left open where the match is weak. Size tells how often a clone was seen (once, few, many) or the class of an expanded clone, and some rows leave it out.

V gene: TRBV6-1; D gene: -; clone size: -; CDR3 length: 13; J gene: TRBJ2-3; CDR3 DNA: TGTGCCAGCAGACCCCGAGGGACAGATACGCAGTATTTT; CDR3 protein: CASRPRGTDTQYF
V gene: TRBV12-5; D gene: TRBD1; clone size: -; CDR3 length: 18; J gene: TRBJ1-3; CDR3 DNA: TGTGCTAGTGGTTTGGCCGTCGGGGACAGCTCCTCTGGAAACACCATATATTTT; CDR3 protein: CASGLAVGDSSSGNTIYF
V gene: TRBV28; D gene: -; clone size: once; CDR3 length: 16; J gene: TRBJ2-7; CDR3 DNA: TGTGCCAGCAGTTCCTACCAGGGGACCAACCCTGGTGAGCAGTACTTC; CDR3 protein: CASSSYQGTNPGEQYF
V gene: TRBV27; D gene: -; clone size: -; CDR3 length: 16; J gene: TRBJ2-1; CDR3 DNA: TGTGCCAGCAGTTTATCATGGCTAGCTCCGGTCAATGAGCAGTTCTTC; CDR3 protein: CASSLSWLAPVNEQFF
V gene: TRBV2; D gene: TRBD2; clone size: once; CDR3 length: 13; J gene: TRBJ2-7; CDR3 DNA: TGTGCCAGCACGGGGACTAGAAACTACGAGCAGTACTTC; CDR3 protein: CASTGTRNYEQYF
V gene: TRBV2; D gene: TRBD2; clone size: -; CDR3 length: 15; J gene: TRBJ2-5; CDR3 DNA: TGTGCCAGCAGGCCGCGGGGGAGCGGGACTGTGACCCAGTACTTC; CDR3 protein: CASRPRGSGTVTQYF
V gene: TRBV7-9; D gene: -; clone size: few; CDR3 length: 14; J gene: TRBJ2-5; CDR3 DNA: TGTGCCAGCACCGTTTGGCGGGATGAAGAGACCCAGTACTTC; CDR3 protein: CASTVWRDEETQYF
V gene: TRBV11-2; D gene: -; clone size: -; CDR3 length: 12; J gene: TRBJ2-7; CDR3 DNA: TGTGCCAGCAGCCAACTTAGCCACGAGCAGTACTTC; CDR3 protein: CASSQLSHEQYF
V gene: TRBV7-8; D gene: -; clone size: -; CDR3 length: 16; J gene: TRBJ2-1; CDR3 DNA: TGTGCCAGCAGCTTAGCGCGGGGCAGAAAATACAATGAGCAGTTCTTC; CDR3 protein: CASSLARGRKYNEQFF
V gene: TRBV25-1; D gene: -; clone size: -; CDR3 length: 14; J gene: TRBJ1-5; CDR3 DNA: TGTGCCAGCAGTGTTTTCGGTAGCAATCAGCCCCAGCATTTT; CDR3 protein: CASSVFGSNQPQHF
V gene: TRBV21-1; D gene: -; clone size: -; CDR3 length: 14; J gene: TRBJ2-7; CDR3 DNA: TGTGCCAGCAGCTCCGAGGCAGGGTATAACGAGCAGTACTTC; CDR3 protein: CASSSEAGYNEQYF
V gene: TRBV10-2; D gene: -; clone size: -; CDR3 length: 15; J gene: TRBJ1-5; CDR3 DNA: TGCGCCAGCAGTGATGGTGGAGGCAGAATTCAGCCCCAGCATTTT; CDR3 protein: CASSDGGGRIQPQHF
V gene: TRBV12-5; D gene: TRBD1; clone size: -; CDR3 length: 14; J gene: TRBJ1-5; CDR3 DNA: TGTGCTAGTGGTTCGACAGGGTCCAATCAGCCCCAGCATTTT; CDR3 protein: CASGSTGSNQPQHF
V gene: TRBV29-1; D gene: TRBD2; clone size: once; CDR3 length: 14; J gene: TRBJ2-7; CDR3 DNA: TGCAGCGTTGATAAAGCGGGAGGGTTTTACGAGCAGTACTTC; CDR3 protein: CSVDKAGGFYEQYF
V gene: TRBV2; D gene: -; clone size: few; CDR3 length: 13; J gene: TRBJ1-2; CDR3 DNA: TGTGCCAGCAGTGAAAACAGTCTTGCTGGCTACACCTTC; CDR3 protein: CASSENSLAGYTF
V gene: TRBV5-1; D gene: -; clone size: -; CDR3 length: 13; J gene: TRBJ1-1; CDR3 DNA: TGCGCCAGCAGCTTTATATCGGGCACTGAAGCTTTCTTT; CDR3 protein: CASSFISGTEAFF
V gene: TRBV7-8; D gene: -; clone size: -; CDR3 length: 12; J gene: TRBJ2-1; CDR3 DNA: TGTGCCAGCAGCTTAGCCTCCAATGAGCAGTTCTTC; CDR3 protein: CASSLASNEQFF
V gene: TRBV6-1; D gene: TRBD2; clone size: -; CDR3 length: 15; J gene: TRBJ2-2; CDR3 DNA: TGTGCCAGCGCGACTAGCGTTAAGGGTGGCGGGGAGCTGTTTTTT; CDR3 protein: CASATSVKGGGELFF
V gene: TRBV2; D gene: -; clone size: -; CDR3 length: 15; J gene: TRBJ1-1; CDR3 DNA: TGTGCCAGCAGCCCCCGGGCGGGGCGCGGCACTGAAGCTTTCTTT; CDR3 protein: CASSPRAGRGTEAFF
V gene: TRBV10-2; D gene: TRBD2; clone size: -; CDR3 length: 14; J gene: TRBJ2-2; CDR3 DNA: TGCGCCAGCAGTCCGTCTAGCGGGTACCGGGAGCTGTTTTTT; CDR3 protein: CASSPSSGYRELFF
V gene: TRBV19; D gene: -; clone size: -; CDR3 length: 15; J gene: TRBJ1-4; CDR3 DNA: TGTGCCAGTAGTATTACGAGAGCAACTAATGAAAAACTGTTTTTT; CDR3 protein: CASSITRATNEKLFF
V gene: TRBV19; D gene: -; clone size: -; CDR3 length: 15; J gene: TRBJ2-1; CDR3 DNA: TGTGCCAGCGTATCTAACCGGGGGAGTTGGGATGAGCAGTTCTTC; CDR3 protein: CASVSNRGSWDEQFF
V gene: TRBV7-2; D gene: TRBD2; clone size: -; CDR3 length: 17; J gene: TRBJ2-3; CDR3 DNA: TGTGCCAGCAGTAGCGGGACTAGCGGGAGGGTGGGGGATACGCAGTATTTT; CDR3 protein: CASSSGTSGRVGDTQYF
V gene: TRBV30; D gene: -; clone size: -; CDR3 length: 16; J gene: TRBJ2-7; CDR3 DNA: TGTGCCTGGAGTGGAGACTACGAGGACCTGGCCCACGAGCAGTACTTC; CDR3 protein: CAWSGDYEDLAHEQYF
V gene: TRBV5-1; D gene: -; clone size: -; CDR3 length: 16; J gene: TRBJ1-4; CDR3 DNA: TGCGCCAGCAGCTTGGTGCCTGGCCAGGTACAGGAAAAACTGTTTTTT; CDR3 protein: CASSLVPGQVQEKLFF
V gene: TRBV6-5; D gene: -; clone size: -; CDR3 length: 15; J gene: TRBJ2-7; CDR3 DNA: TGTGCCAGCAGTTCCTCGGCCGCTTACTCCTACGAGCAGTACTTC; CDR3 protein: CASSSSAAYSYEQYF
V gene: TRBV4-2; D gene: TRBD2; clone size: -; CDR3 length: 17; J gene: TRBJ2-1; CDR3 DNA: TGTGCCAGCAGCCGTTCTACCGGGACTAGCGGGATTTATGATGAGTTCTTC; CDR3 protein: CASSRSTGTSGIYDEFF
V gene: TRBV14; D gene: -; clone size: -; CDR3 length: 13; J gene: TRBJ1-5; CDR3 DNA: TGTGCCAGCAGCCAAGACCTCAATCAGCCCCAGCATTTT; CDR3 protein: CASSQDLNQPQHF
V gene: TRBV6-5; D gene: -; clone size: -; CDR3 length: 15; J gene: TRBJ1-5; CDR3 DNA: TGTGCCAGCAGCCAGGCTGGGACACCCGATCAGCCCCAGCATTTT; CDR3 protein: CASSQAGTPDQPQHF